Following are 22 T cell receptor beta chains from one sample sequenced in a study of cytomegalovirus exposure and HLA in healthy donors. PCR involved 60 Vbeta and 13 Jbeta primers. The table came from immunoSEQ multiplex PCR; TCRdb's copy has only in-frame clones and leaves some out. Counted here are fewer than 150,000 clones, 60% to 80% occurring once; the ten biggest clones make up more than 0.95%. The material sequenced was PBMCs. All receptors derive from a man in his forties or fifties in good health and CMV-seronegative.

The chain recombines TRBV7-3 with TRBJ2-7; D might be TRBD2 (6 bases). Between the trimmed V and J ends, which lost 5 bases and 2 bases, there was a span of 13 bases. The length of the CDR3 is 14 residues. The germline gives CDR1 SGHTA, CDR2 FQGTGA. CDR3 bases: TGTGCCAGCAGCCCAGAGGCGGGGCCCTACGAGCAGTACTTC. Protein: CASSPEAGPYEQYF.

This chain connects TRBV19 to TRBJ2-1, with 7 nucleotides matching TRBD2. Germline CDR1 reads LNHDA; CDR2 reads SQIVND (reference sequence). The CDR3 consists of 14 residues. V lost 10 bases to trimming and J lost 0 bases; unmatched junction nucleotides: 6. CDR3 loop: CATMERGSYNEQFF. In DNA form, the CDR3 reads TGTGCCACTATGGAGCGGGGCTCCTACAATGAGCAGTTCTTC.

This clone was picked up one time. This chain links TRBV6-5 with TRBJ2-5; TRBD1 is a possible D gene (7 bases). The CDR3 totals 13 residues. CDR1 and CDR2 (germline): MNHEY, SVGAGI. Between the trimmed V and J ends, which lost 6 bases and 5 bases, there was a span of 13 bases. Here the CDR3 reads CASRKTGRETQYF. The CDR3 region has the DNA TGTGCCAGCAGAAAGACAGGGAGGGAGACCCAGTACTTC.

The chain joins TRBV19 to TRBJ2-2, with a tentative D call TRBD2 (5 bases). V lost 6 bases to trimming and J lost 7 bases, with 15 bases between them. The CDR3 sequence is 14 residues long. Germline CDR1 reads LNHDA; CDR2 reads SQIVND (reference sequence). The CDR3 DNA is TGTGCCAGTAGGCAATACACAGAGGGCGGGGAGCTGTTTTTT. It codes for CASRQYTEGGELFF.

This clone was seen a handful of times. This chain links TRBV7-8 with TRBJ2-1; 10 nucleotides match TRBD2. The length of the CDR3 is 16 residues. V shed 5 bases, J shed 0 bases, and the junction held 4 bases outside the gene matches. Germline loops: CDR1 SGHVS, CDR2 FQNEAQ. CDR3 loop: CASSILAGGSYNEQFF. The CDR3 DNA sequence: TGTGCCAGCAGCATTTTAGCGGGAGGCTCCTACAATGAGCAGTTCTTC.

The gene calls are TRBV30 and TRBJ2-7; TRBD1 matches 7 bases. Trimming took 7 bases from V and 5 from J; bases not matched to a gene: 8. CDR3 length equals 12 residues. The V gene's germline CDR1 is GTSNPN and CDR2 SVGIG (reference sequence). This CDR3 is CALDQGVHEQYF. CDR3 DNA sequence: TGTGCCTTGGATCAGGGGGTCCACGAGCAGTACTTC.

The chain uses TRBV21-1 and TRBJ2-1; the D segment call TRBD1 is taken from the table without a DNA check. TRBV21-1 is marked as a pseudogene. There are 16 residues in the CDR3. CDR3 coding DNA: TGTGCCAGCAGCAATCCGGACAGGAAAATCTACAATGAGCAGTTCTTC. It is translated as CASSNPDRKIYNEQFF.

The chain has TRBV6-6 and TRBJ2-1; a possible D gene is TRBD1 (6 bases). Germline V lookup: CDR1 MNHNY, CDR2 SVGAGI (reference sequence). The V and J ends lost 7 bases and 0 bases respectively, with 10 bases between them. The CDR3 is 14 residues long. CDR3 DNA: TGTGCCAGCATGGGGGCAGACTCCTACAATGAGCAGTTCTTC. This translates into CASMGADSYNEQFF.

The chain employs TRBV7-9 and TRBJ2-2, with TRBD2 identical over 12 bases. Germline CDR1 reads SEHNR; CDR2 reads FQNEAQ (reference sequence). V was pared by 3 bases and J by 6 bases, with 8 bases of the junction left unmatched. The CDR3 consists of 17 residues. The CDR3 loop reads CASSFRLAGEGAGELFF. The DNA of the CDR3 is TGTGCCAGCAGCTTTCGACTAGCGGGAGAAGGGGCCGGGGAGCTGTTTTTT.

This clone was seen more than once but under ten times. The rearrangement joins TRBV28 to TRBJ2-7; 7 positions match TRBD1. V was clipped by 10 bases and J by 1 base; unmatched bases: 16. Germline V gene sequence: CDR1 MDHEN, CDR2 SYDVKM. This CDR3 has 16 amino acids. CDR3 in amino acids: CATTRPDRVRSYEQYF. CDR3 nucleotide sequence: TGTGCCACCACGCGGCCCGACAGGGTTCGATCCTACGAGCAGTACTTC.

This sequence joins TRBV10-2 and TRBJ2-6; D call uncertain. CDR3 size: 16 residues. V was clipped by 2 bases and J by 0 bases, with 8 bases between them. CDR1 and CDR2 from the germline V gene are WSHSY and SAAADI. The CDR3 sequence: CASSEDMYSGANVLTF. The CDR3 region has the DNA TGCGCCAGCAGTGAGGACATGTACTCTGGGGCCAACGTCCTGACTTTC.

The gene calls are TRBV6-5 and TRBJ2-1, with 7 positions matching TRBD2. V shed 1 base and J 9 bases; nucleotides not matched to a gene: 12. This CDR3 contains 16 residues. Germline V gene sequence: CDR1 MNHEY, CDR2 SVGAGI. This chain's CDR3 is CASSYLVGGPEGEQFF. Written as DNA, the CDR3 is TGTGCCAGCAGTTACTTGGTGGGAGGGCCGGAAGGTGAGCAGTTCTTC.

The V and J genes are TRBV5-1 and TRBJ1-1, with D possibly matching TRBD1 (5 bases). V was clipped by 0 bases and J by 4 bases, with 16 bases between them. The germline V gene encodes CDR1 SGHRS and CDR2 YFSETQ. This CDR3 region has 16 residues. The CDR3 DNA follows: TGCGCCAGCAGCTTGGCCCAGGGCTTGGGGGGCACTGAAGCTTTCTTT. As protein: CASSLAQGLGGTEAFF. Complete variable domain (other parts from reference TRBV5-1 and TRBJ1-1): KAGVTQTPRYLIKTRGQQVTLSCSPISGHRSVSWYQQTPGQGLQFLFEYFSETQRNKGNFPGRFSGRQFSNSRSEMNVSTLELGDSALYLCASSLAQGLGGTEAFFGQGTRLTVV.

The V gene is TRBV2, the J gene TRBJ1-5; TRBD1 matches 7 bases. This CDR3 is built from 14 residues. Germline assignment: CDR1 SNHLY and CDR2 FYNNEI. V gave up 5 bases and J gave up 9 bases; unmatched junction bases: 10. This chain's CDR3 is CASSPDRDTPPQHF. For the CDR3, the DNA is TGTGCCAGCAGTCCCGACAGGGACACCCCGCCCCAGCATTTT.

The CDR3 sequence is CASSNFSASNTGELFF. The CDR3 nucleotides read TGCGCCAGCAGTAATTTTAGCGCCTCGAACACCGGGGAGCTGTTTTTT. J is TRBJ2-2 and V is TRBV10-1, with D possibly matching TRBD2 (5 bases). This CDR3 is built from 16 residues. Trimming cost V 5 bases and J 0 bases, with 13 bases left between them. Germline V CDR1 and CDR2: WNHNN, SYGVQD (reference sequence).

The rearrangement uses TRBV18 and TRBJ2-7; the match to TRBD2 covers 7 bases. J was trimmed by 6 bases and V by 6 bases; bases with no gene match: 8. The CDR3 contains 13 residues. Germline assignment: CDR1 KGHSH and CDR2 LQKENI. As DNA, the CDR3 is TGTGCCAGCTCGCCTGTGCGGGAGCTCGAGCAGTACTTC. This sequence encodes CASSPVRELEQYF. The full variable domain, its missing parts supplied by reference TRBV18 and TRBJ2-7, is NAGVMQNPRHLVRRRGQEARLRCSPMKGHSHVYWYRQLPEEGLKFMVYLQKENIIDESGMPKERFSAEFPKEGPSILRIQQVVRGDSAAYFCASSPVRELEQYFGPGTRLTVT.

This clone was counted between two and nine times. CDR3 coding DNA: TGTGCCAGCAGTTACCTCCGGCTAGCGGGAGATTCAGATACGCAGTATTTT. Translation gives CASSYLRLAGDSDTQYF. The chain links TRBV28 to TRBJ2-3, with TRBD2 identical over 10 bases. There are 17 residues in the CDR3. The trim removed 4 bases at V and 4 bases at J, leaving 11 bases unmatched. CDR1 MDHEN and CDR2 SYDVKM come from the germline V gene.

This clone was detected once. The CDR3 sequence is CARATSGNNEQFF. In DNA, the CDR3 is TGTGCCAGGGCGACTAGCGGAAACAATGAGCAGTTCTTC. The chain combines TRBV2 with TRBJ2-1, with 9 bases lining up with TRBD2. The germline CDR1 and CDR2 sequences are SNHLY and FYNNEI. The CDR3 has 13 amino acids. The junction had 5 bases not matched to a gene; V was cut back by 9 bases and J by 5 bases.

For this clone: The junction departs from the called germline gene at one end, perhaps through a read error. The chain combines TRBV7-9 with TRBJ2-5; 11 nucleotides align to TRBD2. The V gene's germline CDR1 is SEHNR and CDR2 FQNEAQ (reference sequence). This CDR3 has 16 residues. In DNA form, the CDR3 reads TGTGCCAGCAGCATAGCTAGCGGGAGGTCGGGTGAGACCCAGTACTTC. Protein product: CASSIASGRSGETQYF. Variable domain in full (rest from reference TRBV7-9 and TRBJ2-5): DTGVSQNPRHKITKRGQNVTFRCDPISEHNRLYWYRQTLGQGPEFLTYFQNEAQLEKSRLLSDRFSAERPKGSFSTLEIQRTEQGDSAMYLCASSIASGRSGETQYFGPGTRLLVL.

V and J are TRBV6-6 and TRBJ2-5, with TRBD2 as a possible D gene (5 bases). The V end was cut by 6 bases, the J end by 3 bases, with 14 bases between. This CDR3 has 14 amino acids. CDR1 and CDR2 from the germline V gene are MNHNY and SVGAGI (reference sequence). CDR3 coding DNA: TGTGCCAGCAGGGTTGTGGGAGAGGAAGAGACCCAGTACTTC. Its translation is CASRVVGEEETQYF.

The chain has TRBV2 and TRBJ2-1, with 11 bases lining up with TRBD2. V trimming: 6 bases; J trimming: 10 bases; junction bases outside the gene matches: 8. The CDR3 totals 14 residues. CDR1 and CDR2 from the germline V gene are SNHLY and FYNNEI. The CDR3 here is CASSQTSGAREQFF. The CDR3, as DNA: TGTGCCAGCAGCCAGACTAGCGGGGCGAGAGAGCAGTTCTTC.

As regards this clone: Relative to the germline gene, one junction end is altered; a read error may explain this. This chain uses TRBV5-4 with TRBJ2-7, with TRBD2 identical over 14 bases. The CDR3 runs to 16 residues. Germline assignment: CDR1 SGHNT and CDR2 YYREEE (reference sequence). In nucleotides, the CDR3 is TGTGCCAGCAGCCAGGGGACTAGCGGGAGAGTCTACAAGCAGTACTTC. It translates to CASSQGTSGRVYKQYF. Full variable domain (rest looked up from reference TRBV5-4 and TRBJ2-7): ETGVTQSPTHLIKTRGQQVTLRCSSQSGHNTVSWYQQALGQGPQFIFQYYREEENGRGNFPPRFSGLQFPNYSSELNVNALELDDSALYLCASSQGTSGRVYKQYFGPGTRLTVT.